This entry lists 31 T cell receptor beta chains sequenced from one sample in a study of shared clonotypes between healthy human individuals. Here immunoSEQ multiplex PCR was the method, and the copy in TCRdb shows in-frame clones only, minus some. The top ten hold around 0.15% of the sample, which has about 2,500,000 clones, 85% to 95% seen once. The sample taken for sequencing was naive CD4+ T cells sorted from blood. Specified subset: CD45RA+ positively selected. The receptors stem from a man between 18 and 29 years old in good health.

The genes are TRBV5-1 and TRBJ2-7, with a possible D match to TRBD1 (5 bases). CDR3 length equals 14 residues. V gave up 0 bases and J gave up 6 bases, with 13 bases separating them. CDR1 is SGHRS, CDR2 YFSETQ, per germline. Written as DNA, the CDR3 is TGCGCCAGCAGCTTGGAAAGGCCGCAGGGCGAGCAGTACTTC. Encoded protein: CASSLERPQGEQYF.

In its sample, this clone was seen a few times. The gene calls are TRBV6-1 and TRBJ1-2; unclear D gene. V was trimmed by 3 bases and J by 4 bases, leaving 9 bases between them. CDR1 MNHNS and CDR2 SASEGT come from the germline V gene. CDR3 length: 13 residues. CDR3 sequence (DNA): TGTGCCAGCAGTGATACCGGGAGCTATGGCTACACCTTC. Translation: CASSDTGSYGYTF.

The V and J genes are TRBV7-2 and TRBJ2-7; no clear D. CDR3 length equals 14 residues. Germline V gives CDR1 SGHTA, CDR2 FQGNSA. Trimming removed 5 bases from V and 4 bases from J, with 15 bases in between. CDR3: CASSPRLAAYEQYF. The DNA for the CDR3 is TGTGCCAGCAGCCCCCGACTCGCGGCATACGAGCAGTACTTC.

Note on this clone: The same CDR3 is also encoded by other DNA sequences in this sample. J is TRBJ2-3 and V is TRBV7-2; maybe TRBD1 (6 bases). V lost 1 base and J lost 2, with 7 bases in between. The CDR3 sequence is 14 residues long. Germline assignment: CDR1 SGHTA and CDR2 FQGNSA. CDR3 sequence (DNA): TGTGCCAGCAGCTTAGACAGGGCCACAGATACGCAGTATTTT. Amino acids: CASSLDRATDTQYF.

The V and J genes are TRBV7-2 and TRBJ2-4; TRBD1 matches 10 bases. The CDR3 length is 16 residues. The germline V gene encodes CDR1 SGHTA and CDR2 FQGNSA. Trimming took 3 bases from V and 0 from J; bases not matched to a gene: 2. The CDR3 sequence is CASSLRTGGAKNIQYF. The CDR3 nucleotides are TGTGCCAGCAGCTTGAGGACAGGGGGAGCCAAAAACATTCAGTACTTC.

This rearrangement joins TRBV5-1 to TRBJ1-2; D possibly corresponds to TRBD1 (5 bases). Trimming left V 3 bases short and J 4 bases short, with 16 bases between. CDR1 and CDR2 from the germline V gene are SGHRS and YFSETQ. This CDR3 is built from 15 residues. In nucleotides, the CDR3 is TGCGCCAGCAGCTCGGTAGGGGAGTGGAGCTATGGCTACACCTTC. Translating gives CASSSVGEWSYGYTF.

The V call is TRBV7-9, the J call TRBJ2-5, with D possibly matching TRBD2 (5 bases). The CDR3 consists of 12 residues. The V gene lost 5 bases and the J gene lost 6 bases, with 10 bases spanning the gap. Germline lookup yields CDR1 SEHNR and CDR2 FQNEAQ (reference sequence). CDR3 sequence (DNA): TGTGCCAGCAGCCGTGACGGGAAGACCCAGTACTTC. The encoded protein is CASSRDGKTQYF.

The chain employs TRBV11-2 and TRBJ2-7; D perhaps matches TRBD2 (5 bases). The CDR3 is made up of 11 amino acids. The germline CDR1 and CDR2 sequences are SGHAT and FQNNGV. The V and J ends lost 8 bases and 5 bases respectively, with 10 bases between them. The CDR3, as DNA: TGTGCCAGCCTAGCCGGGAACGAGCAGTACTTC. It encodes CASLAGNEQYF.

The chain's CDR3 is CSPSKVDTQYF. The CDR3 region has the DNA TGCAGCCCGTCGAAAGTGGATACGCAGTATTTT. The J gene is TRBJ2-3, the V gene TRBV20-1, with unresolved D. The CDR3 runs 11 residues. Germline values: CDR1 DFQATT, CDR2 SNEGSKA (reference sequence).

V and J are TRBV6-1 and TRBJ1-6; D gene unclear. The CDR3 length is 13 residues. Germline lookup yields CDR1 MNHNS and CDR2 SASEGT. The CDR3 protein is CARRSTYNSPLHF. The CDR3 DNA is TGTGCTAGGAGAAGCACCTATAATTCACCCCTCCACTTT.

This chain connects TRBV28 to TRBJ1-5; the match to TRBD1 covers 9 bases. CDR1 MDHEN and CDR2 SYDVKM come from the germline V gene. The V segment lost 3 bases and the J segment 4 bases; nucleotides outside the gene matches: 4. The CDR3 sequence is 15 residues long. CDR3: CASSFGTGINQPQHF. The CDR3 nucleotides are TGTGCCAGCAGTTTCGGGACAGGGATTAATCAGCCCCAGCATTTT. The full variable domain, with the rest looked up from reference TRBV28 and TRBJ1-5, is DVKVTQSSRYLVKRTGEKVFLECVQDMDHENMFWYRQDPGLGLRLIYFSYDVKMKEKGDIPEGYSVSREKKERFSLILESASTNQTSMYLCASSFGTGINQPQHFGDGTRLSIL.

Here the CDR3 reads CASSVGDGAAGAFF. In DNA, the CDR3 is TGTGCCAGCAGTGTAGGGGACGGGGCTGCGGGAGCTTTCTTT. The chain links TRBV6-6 to TRBJ1-1; perhaps TRBD1 as D (5 bases). Trimming removed 5 bases from V and 10 bases from J, with 20 bases in between. Germline V CDR1 and CDR2: MNHNY, SVGAGI (reference sequence). This CDR3 contains 14 residues.

This chain links TRBV9 with TRBJ1-1; D is possibly TRBD1 (5 bases). Germline CDR1 and CDR2: SGDLS and YYNGEE. The CDR3 is 14 residues long. The V end was cut by 2 bases, the J end by 1 base, with 9 bases between. The CDR3: CASSVSTANTEAFF. In DNA, the CDR3 is TGTGCCAGCAGCGTTTCGACAGCGAACACTGAAGCTTTCTTT.

The V gene is TRBV7-9, the J gene TRBJ1-2, with no clear D. The V end was cut by 4 bases, the J end by 7 bases, with 16 bases between. The germline V gene has CDR1 SEHNR and CDR2 FQNEAQ (reference sequence). The CDR3 runs 14 residues. The CDR3 loop is CASSYQTGGSGYTF. In DNA form, the CDR3 reads TGTGCCAGCAGCTACCAAACCGGAGGCAGTGGCTACACCTTC.

The chain links TRBV5-1 to TRBJ2-7; D perhaps matches TRBD1 (6 bases). V lost 4 bases and J 5 bases, leaving 19 bases between the germline ends. Germline loops: CDR1 SGHRS, CDR2 YFSETQ. The CDR3 is made up of 15 amino acids. The DNA for the CDR3 is TGCGCCAGCAGCGCCGGACAGAGTTATCCTAACGAGCAGTACTTC. Protein sequence: CASSAGQSYPNEQYF. The whole variable domain, filled in from reference TRBV5-1 and TRBJ2-7, reads KAGVTQTPRYLIKTRGQQVTLSCSPISGHRSVSWYQQTPGQGLQFLFEYFSETQRNKGNFPGRFSGRQFSNSRSEMNVSTLELGDSALYLCASSAGQSYPNEQYFGPGTRLTVT.

The J gene is TRBJ2-6, the V gene TRBV4-1; D is unresolved. Trimming took off 2 bases at V and 0 bases at J, with 5 bases between the two ends. CDR3 length: 15 residues. Germline-derived CDR1 and CDR2 are MGHRA and YSYEKL. The CDR3 reads CASSQQSSGANVLTF. The DNA for the CDR3 is TGCGCCAGCAGCCAACAGAGCTCTGGGGCCAACGTCCTGACTTTC.

The chain uses TRBV7-9 and TRBJ2-3; 13 bases align to TRBD2. Trimming removed 5 bases from V and 4 bases from J; junction bases left unmatched: 6. Germline CDR1 SEHNR, CDR2 FQNEAQ (reference sequence). The CDR3 covers 16 residues. CDR3 coding DNA: TGTGCCAGCAGCCTCCGGACTAGCGGGGGCTCAGATACGCAGTATTTT. It yields the protein CASSLRTSGGSDTQYF.

For this clone: Germline and junction disagree at one end, which may indicate a read error. The CDR3 region has the DNA TGTGCCAGCAGTAAGGGAAAGCTAGCGGGGGCCGAGCACGATTTT. This sequence encodes CASSKGKLAGAEHDF. V is TRBV2 and J is TRBJ2-3; 10 nucleotides line up with TRBD2. The CDR3 runs 15 residues. Per the germline V gene, CDR1 is SNHLY and CDR2 is FYNNEI.

This chain connects TRBV6-6 to TRBJ2-1; TRBD2 agrees at 9 bases. V lost 8 bases to trimming and J lost 4 bases; unmatched junction nucleotides: 9. CDR1 is MNHNY, CDR2 SVGAGI, per germline (reference sequence). The CDR3 has 15 residues. CDR3 nucleotide sequence: TGTGCCAGCTTACATAGCGGGAGTGGGTACAATGAGCAGTTCTTC. It specifies CASLHSGSGYNEQFF.

This chain's CDR3 is CASSPGGANYEQYF. CDR3 DNA: TGTGCCAGCTCACCGGGGGGGGCGAACTACGAGCAGTACTTC. The chain carries TRBV18 and TRBJ2-7, with D possibly being TRBD2 (7 bases). CDR3 size: 14 residues. CDR1 and CDR2 (germline): KGHSH, LQKENI. V was trimmed by 3 bases and J by 3 bases, leaving 12 bases between them.

Of note for this clone: This specimen includes other DNA sequences encoding the same CDR3. The rearrangement uses TRBV10-3 and TRBJ2-7; D is uncertain. Germline CDR1 reads ENHRY; CDR2 reads SYGVKD. The CDR3 is 13 residues long. The germline V and J ends were trimmed by 2 bases and 0 bases, with 5 bases remaining between them. CDR3 sequence reads: CAISERSSYEQYF. The CDR3 DNA follows: TGTGCCATCAGTGAGAGGAGCTCCTACGAGCAGTACTTC.

V is TRBV5-4 and J is TRBJ2-4; the match to TRBD2 covers 8 bases. The CDR3 runs to 14 residues. Trimming took 1 base from V and 7 from J; bases not matched to a gene: 4. In germline, CDR1 is SGHNT, CDR2 YYREEE (reference sequence). The CDR3 region is CASSLQSGSNIQYF. CDR3 sequence (DNA): TGTGCCAGCAGCTTGCAAAGCGGGAGTAACATTCAGTACTTC.

The chain links TRBV28 to TRBJ2-1; no clear D gene. V dropped 8 bases and J dropped 5 bases, with 7 bases sitting between them. CDR3 length equals 11 residues. Germline lookup yields CDR1 MDHEN and CDR2 SYDVKM. The CDR3 is CASYSNNEQFF. The CDR3 coding sequence is TGTGCCAGCTACAGTAACAATGAGCAGTTCTTC.

The chain joins TRBV15 to TRBJ2-1; 8 bases are a match to TRBD2. The J segment lost 4 bases and the V segment lost 3 bases, leaving 2 bases of the junction unmatched. Germline values: CDR1 LNHNV, CDR2 YYDKDF (reference sequence). The CDR3 is 14 amino acids. CDR3 residues: CATSSGGAYNEQFF. The CDR3 DNA reads TGTGCCACCAGCAGCGGGGGGGCGTACAATGAGCAGTTCTTC.

The chain combines TRBV7-2 with TRBJ2-3; D unresolved. The length of the CDR3 is 14 residues. V gave up 5 bases and J gave up 2 bases, with 11 bases separating them. Looked up from germline, CDR1 is SGHTA and CDR2 is FQGNSA. The DNA for the CDR3 is TGTGCCAGCAGCCGCGTAGGGAACACAGATACGCAGTATTTT. This translates into CASSRVGNTDTQYF.

The chain has TRBV5-4 and TRBJ2-2; 8 bases line up with TRBD1. The J segment lost 0 bases and the V segment lost 4 bases, leaving 5 bases of the junction unmatched. The CDR3 length is 16 residues. Germline loops: CDR1 SGHNT, CDR2 YYREEE (reference sequence). The CDR3 loop reads CASSNRDRTNTGELFF. For the CDR3, the DNA is TGTGCCAGCAGCAACCGGGACAGGACGAACACCGGGGAGCTGTTTTTT.

The chain uses TRBV19 and TRBJ1-4, with TRBD1 matching 7 bases. The V gene's germline CDR1 is LNHDA and CDR2 SQIVND (reference sequence). The CDR3 spans 13 residues. The junction had 2 bases not matched to a gene; V was cut back by 7 bases and J by 3 bases. In DNA, the CDR3 is TGTGCCAGTAAAGGGACAGCTAATGAAAAACTGTTTTTT. The encoded protein is CASKGTANEKLFF.

With respect to this clone: In the same sample, other DNA sequences code for this CDR3. This chain joins TRBV5-1 and TRBJ1-4, with TRBD1 matching 8 bases. The ends lost 8 bases at V and 3 bases at J; junction bases unmatched: 6. The CDR3 length is 14 residues. CDR1 SGHRS and CDR2 YFSETQ come from the germline V gene. CDR3 DNA: TGCGCCAGTTCCCGGGACAGGTCTAATGAAAAACTGTTTTTT. Translating it yields CASSRDRSNEKLFF. Drawing the rest from reference TRBV5-1 and TRBJ1-4, the complete variable domain is KAGVTQTPRYLIKTRGQQVTLSCSPISGHRSVSWYQQTPGQGLQFLFEYFSETQRNKGNFPGRFSGRQFSNSRSEMNVSTLELGDSALYLCASSRDRSNEKLFFGSGTQLSVL.

The chain's CDR3 is CASSLGFPQDTQYF. CDR3 nucleotides: TGCGCCAGCAGCTTGGGCTTTCCGCAGGATACGCAGTATTTT. This chain connects TRBV5-1 to TRBJ2-3; D call uncertain. With 0 bases removed from V and 6 bases from J, the gap between germline ends came to 11 bases. There are 14 residues in the CDR3. The V gene's germline CDR1 is SGHRS and CDR2 YFSETQ.

About this clone itself: A junction boundary mismatches the germline segment, possibly from a read error. This chain joins TRBV7-7 and TRBJ2-5, with a weak D call TRBD1 (6 bases). CDR1 and CDR2 from the germline V gene are SSHAT and FNYEAQ (reference sequence). This CDR3 has 15 amino acids. The CDR3 DNA follows: TGTGCTAGCAGCTTAACCCCCCAGGGGTGGGAGACCCAGTACTTC. Amino acids: CASSLTPQGWETQYF.

The rearrangement uses TRBV5-1 and TRBJ2-1; D ambiguous. The V gene lost 1 base and the J gene lost 5 bases, with 10 bases spanning the gap. The CDR3 is 14 residues long. Germline values: CDR1 SGHRS, CDR2 YFSETQ. The CDR3 DNA is TGCGCCAGCAGCTTGACGGGTGATAACAATGAGCAGTTCTTC. This codes for CASSLTGDNNEQFF.